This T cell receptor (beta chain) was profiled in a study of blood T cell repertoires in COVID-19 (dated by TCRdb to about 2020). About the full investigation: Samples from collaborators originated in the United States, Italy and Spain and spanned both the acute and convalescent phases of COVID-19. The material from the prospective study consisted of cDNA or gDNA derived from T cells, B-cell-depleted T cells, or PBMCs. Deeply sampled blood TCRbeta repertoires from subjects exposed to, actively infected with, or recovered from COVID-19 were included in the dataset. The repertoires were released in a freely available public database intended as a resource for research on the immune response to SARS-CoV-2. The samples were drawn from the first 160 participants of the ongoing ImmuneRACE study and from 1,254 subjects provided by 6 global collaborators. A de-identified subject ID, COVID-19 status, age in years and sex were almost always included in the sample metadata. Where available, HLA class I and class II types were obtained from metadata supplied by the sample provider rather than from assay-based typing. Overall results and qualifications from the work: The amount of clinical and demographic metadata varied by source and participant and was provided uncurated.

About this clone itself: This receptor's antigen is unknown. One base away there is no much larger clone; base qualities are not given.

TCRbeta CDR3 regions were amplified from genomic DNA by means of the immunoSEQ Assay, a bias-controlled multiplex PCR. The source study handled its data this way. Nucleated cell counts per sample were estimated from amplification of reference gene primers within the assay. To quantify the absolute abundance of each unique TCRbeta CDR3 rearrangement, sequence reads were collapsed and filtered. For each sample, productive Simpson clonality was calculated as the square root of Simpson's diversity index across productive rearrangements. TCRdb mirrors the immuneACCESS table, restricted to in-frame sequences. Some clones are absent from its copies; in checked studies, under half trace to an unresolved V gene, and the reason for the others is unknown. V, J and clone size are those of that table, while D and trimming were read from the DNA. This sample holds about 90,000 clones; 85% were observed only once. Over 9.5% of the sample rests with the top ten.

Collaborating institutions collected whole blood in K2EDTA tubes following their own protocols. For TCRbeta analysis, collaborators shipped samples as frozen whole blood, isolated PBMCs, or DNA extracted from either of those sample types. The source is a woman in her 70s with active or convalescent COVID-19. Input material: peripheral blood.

The CDR3 region has the sequence CASSFGQSYGYTF. The bases are TGTGCCAGCAGCTTTGGACAGAGCTATGGCTACACCTTC. The V gene is TRBV7-2 and the J gene is TRBJ1-2, and possibly TRBD1, on 6 matching bases. The junction shows trimming of 3 bases on V and 4 bases on J, plus 9 bases between the germline ends. Its CDR3 holds 13 amino acids, cysteine through phenylalanine. The DNA shown is the 39-base CDR3, in frame from base 1. CDR1 SGHTA and CDR2 FQGNSA are derived from the germline V gene.